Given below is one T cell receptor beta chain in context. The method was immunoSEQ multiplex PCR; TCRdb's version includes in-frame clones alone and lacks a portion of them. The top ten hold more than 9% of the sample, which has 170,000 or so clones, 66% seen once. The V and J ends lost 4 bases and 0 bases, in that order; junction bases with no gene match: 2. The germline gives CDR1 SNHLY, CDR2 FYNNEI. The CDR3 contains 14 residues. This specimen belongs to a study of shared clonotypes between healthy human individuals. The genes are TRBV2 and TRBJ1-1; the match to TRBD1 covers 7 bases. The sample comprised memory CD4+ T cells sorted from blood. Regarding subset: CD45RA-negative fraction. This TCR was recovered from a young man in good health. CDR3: CASSAQGMNTEAFF. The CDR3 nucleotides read TGTGCCAGCAGTGCACAGGGGATGAACACTGAAGCTTTCTTT. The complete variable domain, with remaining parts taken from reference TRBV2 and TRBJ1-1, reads EPEVTQTPSHQVTQMGQEVILRCVPISNHLYFYWYRQILGQKVEFLVSFYNNEISEKSEIFDDQFSVERPDGSNFTLKIRSTKLEDSAMYFCASSAQGMNTEAFFGQGTRLTVV.